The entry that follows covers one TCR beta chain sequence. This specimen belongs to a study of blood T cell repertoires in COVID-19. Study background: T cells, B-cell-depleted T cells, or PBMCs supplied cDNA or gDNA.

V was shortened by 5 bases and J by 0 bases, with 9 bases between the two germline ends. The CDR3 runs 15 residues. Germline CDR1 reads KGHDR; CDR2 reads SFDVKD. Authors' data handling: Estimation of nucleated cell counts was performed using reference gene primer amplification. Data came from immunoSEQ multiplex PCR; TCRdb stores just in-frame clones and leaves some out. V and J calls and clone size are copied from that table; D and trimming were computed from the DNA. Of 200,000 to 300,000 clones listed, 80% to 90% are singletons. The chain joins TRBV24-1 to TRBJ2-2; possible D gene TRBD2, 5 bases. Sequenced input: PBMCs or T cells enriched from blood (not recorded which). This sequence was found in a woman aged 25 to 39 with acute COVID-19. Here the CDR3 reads CATSGGAPNTGELFF. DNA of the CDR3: TGTGCCACCAGTGGGGGAGCTCCGAACACCGGGGAGCTGTTTTTT.